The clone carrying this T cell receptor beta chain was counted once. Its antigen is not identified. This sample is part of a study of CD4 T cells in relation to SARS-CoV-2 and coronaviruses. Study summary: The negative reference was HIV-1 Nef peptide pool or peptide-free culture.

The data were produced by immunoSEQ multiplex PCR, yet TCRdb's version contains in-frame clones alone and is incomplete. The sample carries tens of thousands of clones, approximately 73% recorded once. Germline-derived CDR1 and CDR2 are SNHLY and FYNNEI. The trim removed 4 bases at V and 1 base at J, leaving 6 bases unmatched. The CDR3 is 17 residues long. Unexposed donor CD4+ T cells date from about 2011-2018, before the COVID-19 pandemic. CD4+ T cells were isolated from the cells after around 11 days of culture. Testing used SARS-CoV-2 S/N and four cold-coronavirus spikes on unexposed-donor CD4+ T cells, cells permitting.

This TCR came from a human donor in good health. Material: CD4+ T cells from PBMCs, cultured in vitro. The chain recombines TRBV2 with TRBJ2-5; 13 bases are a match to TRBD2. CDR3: CASSGTSGRGPQETQYF. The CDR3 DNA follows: TGTGCCAGCAGTGGGACTAGCGGGAGAGGACCCCAAGAGACCCAGTACTTC.